These 20 T cell receptor beta chains originate from one sample sequenced in a study of cytomegalovirus exposure and HLA in healthy donors. Vbeta (60) and Jbeta (13) primers were used in the PCR. The data were produced by immunoSEQ multiplex PCR, yet TCRdb's version contains in-frame clones alone and is incomplete. The sample consists of about 82,000 clones, around 80% of them appearing once. What was sequenced was PBMCs. Receptors were obtained from a human donor in good health.

The rearrangement joins TRBV25-1 to TRBJ1-1, with 7 bases aligning to TRBD1. The germline V gene has CDR1 MGHDK and CDR2 SYGVNS. The CDR3 length is 17 residues. V shed 1 base and J 5 bases; nucleotides not matched to a gene: 13. The CDR3 region is CASSELGEGAHKTEAFF. The CDR3 nucleotides are TGTGCCAGCAGTGAATTAGGAGAGGGGGCGCATAAGACTGAAGCTTTCTTT.

The chain employs TRBV6-5 and TRBJ2-2, with D possibly matching TRBD2 (5 bases). CDR1 is MNHEY, CDR2 SVGAGI, per germline. V shed 5 bases and J shed 6 bases, with 7 bases lying between them. CDR3 size: 12 residues. CDR3 loop: CASSTRSGELFF. Written as DNA, the CDR3 is TGTGCCAGCAGTACTAGGTCCGGGGAGCTGTTTTTT.

This chain connects TRBV13 to TRBJ1-3, with D perhaps matching TRBD1 (6 bases). Germline CDR1 PRHDT, CDR2 FYEKMQ (reference sequence). Trimming removed 5 bases at V and 3 bases at J, with 8 bases between. This CDR3 comprises 13 residues. CDR3 DNA: TGTGCCAGCAGCGCCAGGGGTGGAAACACCATATATTTT. As protein: CASSARGGNTIYF.

The chain uses TRBV5-1 and TRBJ2-1, with D maybe TRBD1 (6 bases). CDR3 size: 17 residues. Looked up from germline, CDR1 is SGHRS and CDR2 is YFSETQ. V was shortened by 6 bases and J by 0 bases, with 19 bases between the two germline ends. The CDR3 reads CASTGWLQDSSYNEQFF. In nucleotides, the CDR3 is TGCGCCAGCACCGGGTGGTTACAGGACAGCTCCTACAATGAGCAGTTCTTC. The full variable domain, in which reference TRBV5-1 and TRBJ2-1 provide the parts outside the CDR3, is KAGVTQTPRYLIKTRGQQVTLSCSPISGHRSVSWYQQTPGQGLQFLFEYFSETQRNKGNFPGRFSGRQFSNSRSEMNVSTLELGDSALYLCASTGWLQDSSYNEQFFGPGTRLTVL.

The genes are TRBV19 and TRBJ2-2; 11 bases line up with TRBD2. The J segment lost 2 bases and the V segment lost 6 bases, leaving 8 bases of the junction unmatched. This CDR3 is 17 amino acids long. CDR1 and CDR2 from the germline V gene are LNHDA and SQIVND (reference sequence). The CDR3 protein is CASSLTSGAINTGELFF. The CDR3 DNA sequence: TGTGCCAGTAGCTTGACTAGCGGGGCCATAAACACCGGGGAGCTGTTTTTT.

The chain has TRBV6-6 and TRBJ2-2, with D unclear. Between the trimmed V and J ends, which lost 4 bases and 1 base, there was a span of 13 bases. The CDR3 consists of 16 residues. CDR1 and CDR2 (germline): MNHNY, SVGAGI (reference sequence). CDR3 DNA sequence: TGTGCCAGCAGTTCCCTCCGAAGCTTGAACACCGGGGAGCTGTTTTTT. Protein: CASSSLRSLNTGELFF.

Comment on this clone: An end of the junction does not agree with germline; a read error may underlie this. The chain uses TRBV18 and TRBJ1-5; maybe TRBD1 (5 bases). This CDR3 has 13 amino acids. Germline V gene lookup returns CDR1 KGHSH and CDR2 LQKENI. CDR3 sequence reads: CASSIGGNQPQNF. CDR3 in DNA: TGTGCCAGCTCAATCGGGGGAAATCAGCCCCAGAATTTT.

The rearrangement uses TRBV7-6 and TRBJ1-1; D uncertain. The germline V gene encodes CDR1 SGHVS and CDR2 FNYEAQ. The ends were cut back, 1 base at V and 7 bases at J, with 16 bases in the middle. The CDR3 contains 15 residues. CDR3 in amino acids: CASSLVSGRSYEAFF. DNA of the CDR3: TGTGCCAGCAGCTTAGTATCCGGGAGATCGTATGAAGCTTTCTTT.

The V gene is TRBV9, the J gene TRBJ1-1; D is possibly TRBD1 (6 bases). The CDR3 totals 13 residues. V was cut by 3 bases and J by 5 bases, with 11 bases left in between. Germline V gene data show CDR1 as SGDLS and CDR2 as YYNGEE. The CDR3 DNA sequence: TGTGCCAGCAGCGAGGACAGTCGGACTGAAGCTTTCTTT. Protein: CASSEDSRTEAFF.

This clone was counted once. V and J are TRBV7-9 and TRBJ1-4, with 10 bases aligning to TRBD1. CDR1 SEHNR and CDR2 FQNEAQ come from the germline V gene (reference sequence). The CDR3 is made up of 15 amino acids. V was clipped by 1 base and J by 5 bases; unmatched bases: 1. CDR3 amino acids: CASSLGQGANEKLFF. The CDR3 DNA reads as TGTGCCAGCAGCTTAGGACAGGGGGCAAATGAAAAACTGTTTTTT.

This clone was seen only a few times. The rearrangement links TRBV6-5 to TRBJ1-2; perhaps TRBD1 as D (5 bases). Germline V gene sequence: CDR1 MNHEY, CDR2 SVGAGI. With 6 bases removed from V and 8 bases from J, the gap between germline ends came to 16 bases. The CDR3 is 13 amino acids. CDR3 coding DNA: TGTGCCAGCAGACCCCAGGGTTTGGTCGGCTACACCTTC. Its translation: CASRPQGLVGYTF.

The J gene is TRBJ2-7, the V gene TRBV2; 11 bases are shared with TRBD2. The junction had 6 bases not matched to a gene; V was cut back by 7 bases and J by 4 bases. This CDR3 spans 14 amino acids. Germline V gene data show CDR1 as SNHLY and CDR2 as FYNNEI. CDR3 bases: TGTGCCAGCACCTCTAGCGGGGGGATTTACGAGCAGTACTTC. Encoded protein: CASTSSGGIYEQYF.

V gene TRBV2 combines with J gene TRBJ2-2, with 8 bases fitting TRBD1. CDR1 and CDR2 (germline): SNHLY, FYNNEI. Trimming cost V 6 bases and J 3 bases; bases outside gene matches: 3. CDR3 length: 14 amino acids. The CDR3 loop reads CASRDRADTGELFF. CDR3 sequence (DNA): TGTGCCAGCAGGGACAGGGCCGACACCGGGGAGCTGTTTTTT. Using reference TRBV2 and TRBJ2-2 for the parts outside the CDR3, the full variable domain is EPEVTQTPSHQVTQMGQEVILRCVPISNHLYFYWYRQILGQKVEFLVSFYNNEISEKSEIFDDQFSVERPDGSNFTLKIRSTKLEDSAMYFCASRDRADTGELFFGEGSRLTVL.

V usage is TRBV29-1 and J usage is TRBJ2-3; no reliable D call. The germline gives CDR1 SQVTM, CDR2 ANQGSEA. Trimming removed 6 bases at V and 10 bases at J, with 5 bases between. CDR3 length: 8 residues. Here the CDR3 reads CSVGAQYF. The DNA of the CDR3 is TGCAGCGTGGGCGCGCAGTATTTT.

This clone was observed a few times. The J gene is TRBJ1-4, the V gene TRBV19, with 7 bases that match TRBD1. The CDR3 runs 14 residues. V was pared by 6 bases and J by 2 bases, with 3 bases of the junction left unmatched. CDR1 is LNHDA and CDR2 is SQIVND in the germline V gene (reference sequence). CDR3 region: CASRGGQTNEKLFF. The DNA of the CDR3 is TGTGCCAGTAGAGGGGGACAGACTAATGAAAAACTGTTTTTT.

The CDR3 DNA follows: TGCGCCAGCAGCTTCGCCCCGCGGGAGGCGGAAAGCAATCAGCCCCAGCATTTT. Its protein is CASSFAPREAESNQPQHF. The J gene is TRBJ1-5, the V gene TRBV5-1; D remains ambiguous. Trimming removed 2 bases from V and 1 base from J, with 19 bases in between. This CDR3 is 18 amino acids long. Looked up from germline, CDR1 is SGHRS and CDR2 is YFSETQ.

This clone was seen just once. This chain's CDR3 is CASSLAGAKHVDGYTF. In nucleotides, the CDR3 is TGTGCCAGCAGCTTAGCTGGGGCAAAACACGTAGATGGCTACACCTTC. V and J are TRBV11-2 and TRBJ1-2, with D possibly being TRBD1 (5 bases). Per the germline V gene, CDR1 is SGHAT and CDR2 is FQNNGV. The CDR3 covers 16 residues. V dropped 1 base and J dropped 6 bases, with 18 bases sitting between them.

The chain employs TRBV7-2 and TRBJ1-2; D not certain. From germline, CDR1 is SGHTA and CDR2 FQGNSA. The germline V and J ends were trimmed by 2 bases and 3 bases, with 7 bases remaining between them. This CDR3 has 13 residues. DNA for the CDR3: TGTGCCAGCAGCTTACTAGCTTACTATGGCTACACCTTC. Its protein product is CASSLLAYYGYTF.

Notes on this clone: Other DNA sequences in the same sample also yield this CDR3. The chain uses TRBV6-5 and TRBJ1-1; perhaps TRBD1 as D (6 bases). This CDR3 contains 15 residues. Per the germline V gene, CDR1 is MNHEY and CDR2 is SVGAGI. V dropped 2 bases and J dropped 0 bases, with 10 bases sitting between them. The CDR3 spells CASSYGGGMNTEAFF. The CDR3 nucleotides are TGTGCCAGCAGTTACGGGGGGGGCATGAACACTGAAGCTTTCTTT.

J is TRBJ2-6 and V is TRBV30; D is possibly TRBD2 (5 bases). The V gene lost 3 bases and the J gene lost 3 bases, with 12 bases spanning the gap. Germline lookup yields CDR1 GTSNPN and CDR2 SVGIG (reference sequence). The CDR3 spans 15 residues. CDR3 sequence reads: CAWRRGLYGANVLTF. The CDR3, as DNA: TGTGCCTGGAGACGAGGGTTGTATGGGGCCAACGTCCTGACTTTC.